This T cell receptor (beta chain) is from a study of PD-1 blockade in classical Hodgkin lymphoma. The method was immunoSEQ multiplex PCR; TCRdb's version includes in-frame clones alone and lacks a portion of them. The table shows more than 90,000 clones, with more than 80% occurring only once. Regarding the study as a whole: CD4+ TCR diversity climbed significantly by C4D1, unlike CD8+ TCR diversity. Relapsed/refractory patients reportedly had lower baseline diversity than newly diagnosed patients.

Losses at the gene ends were 11 bases for V and 2 bases for J; bases not matched to a gene: 11. The CDR3 covers 14 residues. Per germline, CDR1 ENHRY and CDR2 SYGVKD. In regard to this clone: Its target is unknown.

After autologous stem cell transplantation all patients relapsed, and prior brentuximab vedotin exposure differed between cohorts. This receptor was taken from a human donor with classical Hodgkin lymphoma. The source was peripheral blood mononuclear cells (PBMCs), collected before the second cycle of nivolumab. The chain carries TRBV10-3 and TRBJ1-1; TRBD1 matches 7 bases. The chain's CDR3 is CALRDRVGNTEAFF. CDR3 sequence (DNA): TGTGCCCTCCGAGACAGGGTGGGTAACACTGAAGCTTTCTTT.